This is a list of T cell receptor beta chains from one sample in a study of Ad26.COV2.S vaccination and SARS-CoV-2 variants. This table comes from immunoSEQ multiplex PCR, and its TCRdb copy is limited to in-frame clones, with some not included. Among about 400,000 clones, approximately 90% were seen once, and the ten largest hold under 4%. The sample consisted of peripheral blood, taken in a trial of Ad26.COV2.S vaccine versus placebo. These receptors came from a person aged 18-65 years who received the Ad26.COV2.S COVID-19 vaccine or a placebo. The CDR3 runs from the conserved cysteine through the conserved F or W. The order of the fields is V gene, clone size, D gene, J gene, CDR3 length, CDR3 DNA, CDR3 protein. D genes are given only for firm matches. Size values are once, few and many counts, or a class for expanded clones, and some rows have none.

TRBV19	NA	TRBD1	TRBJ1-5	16	TGTGCCAGTAGTATAGCGACAGGGAAGGGCAATCAGCCCCAGCATTTT	CASSIATGKGNQPQHF
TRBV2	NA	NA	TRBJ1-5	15	TGTGCCTCCCTGGAATCACAGGGCTTCCATCAGCCCCAGCATTTT	CASLESQGFHQPQHF
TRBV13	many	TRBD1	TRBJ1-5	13	TGTGCCAGCAGCTTACAGGGGGATCAGCCCCAGCATTTT	CASSLQGDQPQHF
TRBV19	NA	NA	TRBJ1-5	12	TGTGCCAGTAGTACCCAAGGGTGGCCCCAGCATTTT	CASSTQGWPQHF
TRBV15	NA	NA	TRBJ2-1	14	TGTGCCACCAGCAGGGGGGGGGCATACAATGAGCAGTTCTTC	CATSRGGAYNEQFF
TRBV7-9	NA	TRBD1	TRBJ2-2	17	TGTGCCAGCAGCCCCCAGACAGGGGATCACGGCACCGGGGAGCTGTTTTTT	CASSPQTGDHGTGELFF
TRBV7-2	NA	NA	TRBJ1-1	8	TGTGCCGGAAAGGTGGCTTTCTTT	CAGKVAFF
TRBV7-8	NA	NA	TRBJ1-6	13	TGTGCCAGCAGCTTAGGGTTTGATTCACCCCTCCACTTT	CASSLGFDSPLHF
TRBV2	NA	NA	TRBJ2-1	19	TGTGCCAGCAGTGAAGTCCCCTCGGCGCTGGGAGCGGACGGTAATGAGCAGTTCTTC	CASSEVPSALGADGNEQFF
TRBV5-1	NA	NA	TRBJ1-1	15	TGCGCCAGCAGCTTGGGTACGGGACCCAACACTGAAGCTTTCTTT	CASSLGTGPNTEAFF
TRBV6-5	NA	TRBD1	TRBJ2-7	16	TGTGCCAGCAGTTACGATGCAGGGGGCTCCATGTACGAGCAGTACTTC	CASSYDAGGSMYEQYF
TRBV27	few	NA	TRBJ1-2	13	TGTGCCAGCAGTTTAGGACAGTTCTATGGCTACACCTTC	CASSLGQFYGYTF
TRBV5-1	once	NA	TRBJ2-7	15	TGCGCCAGCAGCTTGGCGGCAGGGAGCTCCTACGAGCAGTACTTC	CASSLAAGSSYEQYF
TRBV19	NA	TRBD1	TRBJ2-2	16	TGTGCCAGTAATACCGGCCAGGGGGAGAACACCGGGGAGCTGTTTTTT	CASNTGQGENTGELFF
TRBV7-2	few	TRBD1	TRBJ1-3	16	TGTGCCAGCAGCCTCCGGGACAGGGCCTCTGGAAACACCATATATTTT	CASSLRDRASGNTIYF
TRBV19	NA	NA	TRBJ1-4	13	TGTGCCAGTCAAGAGGGGGTCAATGAAAAACTGTTTTTT	CASQEGVNEKLFF
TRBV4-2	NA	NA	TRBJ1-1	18	TGTGCCAGCAGCCTGGGCCTTCTTATACAGGGACGGAACACTGAAGCTTTCTTT	CASSLGLLIQGRNTEAFF